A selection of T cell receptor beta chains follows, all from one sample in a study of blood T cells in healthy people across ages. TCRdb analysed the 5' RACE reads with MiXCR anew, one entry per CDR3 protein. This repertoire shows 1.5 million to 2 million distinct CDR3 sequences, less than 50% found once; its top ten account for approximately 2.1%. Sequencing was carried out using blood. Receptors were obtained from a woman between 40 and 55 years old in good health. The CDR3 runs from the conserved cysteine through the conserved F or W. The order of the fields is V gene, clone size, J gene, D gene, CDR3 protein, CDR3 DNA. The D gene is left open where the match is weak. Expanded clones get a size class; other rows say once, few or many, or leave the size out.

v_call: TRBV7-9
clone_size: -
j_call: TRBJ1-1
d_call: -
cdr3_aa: CASSFRGRTEAFF
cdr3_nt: TGTGCCAGCAGCTTCCGGGGGCGGACTGAAGCTTTCTTT

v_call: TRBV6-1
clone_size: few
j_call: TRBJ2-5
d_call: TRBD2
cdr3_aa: CASSEALAGGQETQYF
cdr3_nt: TGTGCCAGCAGTGAAGCGCTAGCGGGGGGCCAAGAGACCCAGTACTTC

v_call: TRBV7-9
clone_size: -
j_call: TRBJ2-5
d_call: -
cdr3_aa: CASSLAATGRQGTQYF
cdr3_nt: TGTGCCAGCAGCTTAGCGGCTACAGGGAGGCAAGGGACCCAGTACTTC

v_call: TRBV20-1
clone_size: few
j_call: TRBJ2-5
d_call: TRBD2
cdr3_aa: CSASVGRGVQETQYF
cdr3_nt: TGCAGTGCAAGTGTCGGGCGGGGGGTCCAAGAGACCCAGTACTTC

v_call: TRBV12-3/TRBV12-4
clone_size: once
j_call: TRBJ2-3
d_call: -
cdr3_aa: CASSLGGDMQYF
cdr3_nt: TGTGCCAGCAGTTTAGGGGGAGATATGCAGTATTTT

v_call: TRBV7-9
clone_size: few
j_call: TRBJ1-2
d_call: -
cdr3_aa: CASSPGWGNYGYTF
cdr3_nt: TGTGCCAGCAGTCCGGGGTGGGGTAACTATGGCTACACCTTC

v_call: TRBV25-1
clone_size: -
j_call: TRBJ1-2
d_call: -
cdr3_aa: CASSDSLSNYGYTF
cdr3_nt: TGTGCCAGCAGCGACAGCCTGTCTAACTATGGCTACACCTTC

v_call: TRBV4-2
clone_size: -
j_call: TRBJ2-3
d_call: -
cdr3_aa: CASSQDSENTQYF
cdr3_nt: TGTGCCAGCAGCCAAGATTCGGAAAATACGCAGTATTTT

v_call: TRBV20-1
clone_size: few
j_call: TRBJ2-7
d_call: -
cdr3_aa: CSAPVDTTYEQYF
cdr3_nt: TGCAGTGCACCCGTGGATACAACCTACGAGCAGTACTTC

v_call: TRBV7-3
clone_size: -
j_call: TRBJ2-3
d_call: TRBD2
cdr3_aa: CASSLPGKKSSGGTDTQYF
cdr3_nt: TGTGCCAGCAGCTTACCAGGGAAAAAGTCTAGCGGGGGCACAGATACGCAGTATTTT

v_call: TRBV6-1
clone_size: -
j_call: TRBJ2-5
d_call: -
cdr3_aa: CASISQGVRETQYF
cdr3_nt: TGTGCCAGCATTTCACAAGGGGTACGGGAGACCCAGTACTTC

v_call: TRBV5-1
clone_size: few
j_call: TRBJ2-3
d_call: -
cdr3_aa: CASSSLGMSTDTQYF
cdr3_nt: TGCGCCAGCAGCTCATTAGGCATGAGCACAGATACGCAGTATTTT

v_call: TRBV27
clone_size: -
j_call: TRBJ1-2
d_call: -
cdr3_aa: CASSLSGFTDYGYTF
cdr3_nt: TGTGCCAGCAGTTTATCAGGGTTTACGGACTATGGCTACACCTTC

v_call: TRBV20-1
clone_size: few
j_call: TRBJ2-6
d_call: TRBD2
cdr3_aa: CSAGDSGANVLTF
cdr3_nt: TGCAGCGCGGGGGACTCTGGGGCCAACGTCCTGACTTTC

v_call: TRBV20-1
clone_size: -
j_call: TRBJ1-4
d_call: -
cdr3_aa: CSASSGPLEGNEKLFF
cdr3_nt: TGCAGTGCTAGTTCCGGGCCTCTGGAGGGTAATGAAAAACTGTTTTTT

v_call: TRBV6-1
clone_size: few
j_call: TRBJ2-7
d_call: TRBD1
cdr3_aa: CASSDALRGSTYEQYF
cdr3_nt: TGTGCCAGCAGTGATGCCCTCAGGGGGAGTACCTACGAGCAGTACTTC

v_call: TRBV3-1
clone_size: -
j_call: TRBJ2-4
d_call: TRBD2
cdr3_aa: CASSHTGTSGLAKNNQYF
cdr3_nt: TGTGCCAGCAGCCATACCGGGACTAGCGGGCTAGCCAAAAACAATCAGTACTTC

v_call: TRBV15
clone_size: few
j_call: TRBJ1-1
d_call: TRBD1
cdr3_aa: CATSARGLDTEAFF
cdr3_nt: TGTGCCACCAGCGCCAGGGGGTTGGACACTGAAGCTTTCTTT

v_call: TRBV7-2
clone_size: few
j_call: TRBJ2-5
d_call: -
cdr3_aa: CASSLAGTSANEQYF
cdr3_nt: TGTGCCAGCAGCTTAGCCGGGACATCCGCCAATGAGCAGTACTTC

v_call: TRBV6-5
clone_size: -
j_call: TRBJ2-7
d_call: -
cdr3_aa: CASSQGAGTRSYEQYF
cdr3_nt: TGTGCCAGCAGTCAGGGCGCCGGGACGCGCTCCTACGAGCAGTACTTC

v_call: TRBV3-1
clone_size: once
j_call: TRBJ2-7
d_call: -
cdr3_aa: CASSQGAGTPYEQYF
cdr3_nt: TGTGCCAGCAGCCAAGGGGCAGGGACCCCCTACGAGCAGTACTTC

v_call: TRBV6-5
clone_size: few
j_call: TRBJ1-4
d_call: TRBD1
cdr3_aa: CASSYFAGTVTNEKLFF
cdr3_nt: TGTGCCAGCAGTTACTTTGCCGGGACAGTAACTAATGAAAAACTGTTTTTT

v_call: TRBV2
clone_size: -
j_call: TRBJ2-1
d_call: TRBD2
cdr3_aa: CAGNKRGDNEQFF
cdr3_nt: TGTGCCGGCAATAAGCGGGGGGACAATGAGCAGTTCTTC

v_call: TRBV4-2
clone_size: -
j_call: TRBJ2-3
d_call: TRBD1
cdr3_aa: CASGDYRDRVKTDTQYF
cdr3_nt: TGTGCCAGCGGCGATTACCGTGACAGGGTGAAAACAGATACGCAGTATTTT

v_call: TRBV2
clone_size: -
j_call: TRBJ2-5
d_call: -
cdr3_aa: CASSTGFSGQETQYF
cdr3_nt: TGTGCCAGCAGCACAGGGTTTTCGGGACAAGAGACCCAGTACTTC

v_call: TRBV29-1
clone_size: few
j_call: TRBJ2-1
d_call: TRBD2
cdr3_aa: CSVERTSGPNEQFF
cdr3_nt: TGCAGCGTTGAGAGGACTAGCGGTCCTAATGAGCAGTTCTTC

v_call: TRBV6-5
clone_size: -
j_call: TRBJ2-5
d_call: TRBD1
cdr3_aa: CASSKHRGLGETQYF
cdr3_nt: TGTGCCAGCAGCAAGCACAGGGGGTTGGGAGAGACCCAGTACTTC

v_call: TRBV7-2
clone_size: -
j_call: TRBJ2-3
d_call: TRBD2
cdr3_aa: CASILAGGSDTQYF
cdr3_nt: TGTGCCAGCATTCTAGCGGGGGGGTCAGATACGCAGTATTTT

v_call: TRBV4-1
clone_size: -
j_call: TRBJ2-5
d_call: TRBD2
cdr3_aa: CASSQWPAGERDQETQYF
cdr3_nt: TGCGCCAGCAGCCAGTGGCCCGCGGGGGAGCGAGACCAAGAGACCCAGTACTTC

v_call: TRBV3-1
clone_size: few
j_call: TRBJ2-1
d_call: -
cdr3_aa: CASRSKGGLHNEQFF
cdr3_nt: TGTGCCAGCAGGTCTAAGGGGGGATTACACAATGAGCAGTTCTTC

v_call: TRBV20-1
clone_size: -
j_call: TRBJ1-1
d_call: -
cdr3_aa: CSAKITPSGNTEAFF
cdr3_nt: TGCAGTGCGAAGATAACCCCCTCCGGGAACACTGAAGCTTTCTTT

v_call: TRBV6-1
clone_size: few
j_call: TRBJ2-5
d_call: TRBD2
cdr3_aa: CASRVTSGAQLAQYF
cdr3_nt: TGTGCCAGCAGAGTGACTAGCGGGGCCCAGTTGGCCCAGTACTTC

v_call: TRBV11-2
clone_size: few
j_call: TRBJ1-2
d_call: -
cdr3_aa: CASTGIGGNYGYTF
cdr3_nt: TGTGCCAGCACTGGGATTGGGGGAAACTATGGCTACACCTTC

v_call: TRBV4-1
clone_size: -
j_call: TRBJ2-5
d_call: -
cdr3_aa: CASSQVPGILGETQYF
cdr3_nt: TGCGCCAGCAGCCAAGTCCCCGGGATATTGGGGGAGACCCAGTACTTC

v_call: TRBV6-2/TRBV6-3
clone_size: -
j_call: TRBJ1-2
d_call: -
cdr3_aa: CASTDDNYGCTF
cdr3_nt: TGTGCCAGCACCGACGACAACTATGGCTGCACCTTC

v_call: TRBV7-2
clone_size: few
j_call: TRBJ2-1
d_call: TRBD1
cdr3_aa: CASSLSSGGKEQFF
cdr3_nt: TGTGCCAGCAGCTTATCTTCAGGGGGCAAGGAGCAGTTCTTC

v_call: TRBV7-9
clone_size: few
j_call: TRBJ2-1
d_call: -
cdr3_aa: CASSRGHYNEQFF
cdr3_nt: TGTGCCAGCAGCAGGGGCCATTACAATGAGCAGTTCTTC

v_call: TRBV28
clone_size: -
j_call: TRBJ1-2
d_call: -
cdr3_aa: CASSGSGSSVLHGYTF
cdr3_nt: TGTGCCAGCAGTGGGTCCGGGTCTAGCGTTTTGCATGGCTACACCTTC

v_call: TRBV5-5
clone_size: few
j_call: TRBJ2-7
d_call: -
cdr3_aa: CASNPGVREQYF
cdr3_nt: TGTGCCAGCAACCCAGGGGTCCGCGAGCAGTACTTC

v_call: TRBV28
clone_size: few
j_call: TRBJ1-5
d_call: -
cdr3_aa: CASLSTDYSNQPQHF
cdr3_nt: TGTGCCAGCCTATCGACAGATTATAGCAATCAGCCCCAGCATTTT

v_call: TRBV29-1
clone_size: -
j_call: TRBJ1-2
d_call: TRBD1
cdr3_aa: CSALLQGDYGYTF
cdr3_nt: TGCAGCGCCCTATTGCAGGGGGACTATGGCTACACCTTC

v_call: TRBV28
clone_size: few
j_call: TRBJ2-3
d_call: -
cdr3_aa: CASTSDRDGGTDTQYF
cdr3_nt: TGTGCCAGCACCTCCGACCGGGACGGAGGCACAGATACGCAGTATTTT

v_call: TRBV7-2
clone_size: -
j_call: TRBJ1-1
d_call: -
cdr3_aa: CASSLVVENTEAFF
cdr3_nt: TGTGCCAGCAGCTTAGTCGTGGAGAACACTGAAGCTTTCTTT

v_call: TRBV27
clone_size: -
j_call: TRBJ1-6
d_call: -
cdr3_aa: CASSSRVGSPLHF
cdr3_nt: TGTGCCAGCAGTTCCCGGGTGGGGTCACCCCTCCACTTT

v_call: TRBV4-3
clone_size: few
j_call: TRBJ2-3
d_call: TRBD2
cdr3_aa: CASSSRGGGSDTQYF
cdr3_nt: TGCGCCAGCAGCTCGCGGGGGGGCGGGTCAGATACGCAGTATTTT

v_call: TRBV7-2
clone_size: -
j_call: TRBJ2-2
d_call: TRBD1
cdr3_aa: CASSITGGNTGELFF
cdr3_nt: TGTGCCAGCAGCATAACAGGGGGGAACACCGGGGAGCTGTTTTTT

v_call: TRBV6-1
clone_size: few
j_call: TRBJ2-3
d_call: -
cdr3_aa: CASSYLGARTDTQYF
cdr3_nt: TGTGCCAGCAGCTATCTCGGGGCACGCACAGATACGCAGTATTTT

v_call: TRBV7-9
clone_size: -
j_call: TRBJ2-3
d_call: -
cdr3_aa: CASSLVQGRTDTQYF
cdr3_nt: TGTGCCAGCAGCTTAGTCCAGGGCCGCACAGATACGCAGTATTTT

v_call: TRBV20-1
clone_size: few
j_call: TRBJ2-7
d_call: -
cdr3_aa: CSAPLNRLPHEQYF
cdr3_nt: TGCAGTGCTCCCCTGAACAGGCTTCCCCACGAGCAGTACTTC

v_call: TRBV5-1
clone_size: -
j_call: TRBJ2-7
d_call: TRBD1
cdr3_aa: CASSSGQGFREQYF
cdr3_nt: TGCGCCAGCAGCTCGGGACAGGGGTTTCGCGAGCAGTACTTC

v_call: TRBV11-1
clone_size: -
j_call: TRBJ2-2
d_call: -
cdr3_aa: CASSFTGNTGELFF
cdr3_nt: TGTGCCAGCAGCTTTACAGGGAACACCGGGGAGCTGTTTTTT

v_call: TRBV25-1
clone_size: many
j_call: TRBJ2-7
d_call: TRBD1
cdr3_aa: CASSRDRLSYEQYF
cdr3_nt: TGTGCCAGCAGCCGGGACAGGCTCTCCTACGAGCAGTACTTC

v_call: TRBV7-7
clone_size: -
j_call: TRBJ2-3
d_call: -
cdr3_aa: CASSFDGDTDTQYF
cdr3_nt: TGTGCTAGCAGCTTTGACGGGGACACAGATACGCAGTATTTT

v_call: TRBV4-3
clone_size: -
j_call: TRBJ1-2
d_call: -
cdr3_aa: CASSQDRAKLFGGYTF
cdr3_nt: TGCGCCAGCAGCCAAGATAGGGCGAAGCTTTTCGGGGGCTACACCTTC

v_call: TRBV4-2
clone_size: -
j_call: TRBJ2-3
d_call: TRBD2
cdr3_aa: CASSRPTGRGGQADTQYF
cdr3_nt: TGTGCCAGCAGCCGCCCTACTGGGCGGGGGGGCCAAGCAGATACGCAGTATTTT

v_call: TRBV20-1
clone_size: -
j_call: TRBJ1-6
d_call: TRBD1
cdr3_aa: CSARRATGLNSPLHF
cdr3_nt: TGCAGTGCTAGACGCGCGACAGGGCTTAATTCACCCCTCCACTTT

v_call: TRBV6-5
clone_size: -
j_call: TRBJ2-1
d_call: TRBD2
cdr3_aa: CASSISGGASNEQFF
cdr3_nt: TGTGCCAGCAGCATTAGCGGGGGGGCCTCAAATGAGCAGTTCTTC